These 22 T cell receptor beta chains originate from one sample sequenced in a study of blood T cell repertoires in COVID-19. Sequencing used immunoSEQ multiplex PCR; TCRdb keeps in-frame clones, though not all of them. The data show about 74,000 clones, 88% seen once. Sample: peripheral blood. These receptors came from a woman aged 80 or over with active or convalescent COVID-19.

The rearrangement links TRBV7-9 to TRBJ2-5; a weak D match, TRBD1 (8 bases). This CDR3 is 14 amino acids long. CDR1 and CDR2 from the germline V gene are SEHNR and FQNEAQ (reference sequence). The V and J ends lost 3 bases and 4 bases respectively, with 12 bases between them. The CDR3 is CASSFTGGAETQYF. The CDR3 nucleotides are TGTGCCAGCAGCTTCACAGGGGGGGCAGAGACCCAGTACTTC.

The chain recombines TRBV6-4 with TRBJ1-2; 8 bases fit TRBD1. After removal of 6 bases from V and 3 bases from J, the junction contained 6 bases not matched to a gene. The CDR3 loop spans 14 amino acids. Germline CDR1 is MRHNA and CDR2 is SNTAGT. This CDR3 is CASSPDRGDYGYTF. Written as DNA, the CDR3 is TGTGCCAGCAGCCCAGACAGGGGAGACTATGGCTACACCTTC.

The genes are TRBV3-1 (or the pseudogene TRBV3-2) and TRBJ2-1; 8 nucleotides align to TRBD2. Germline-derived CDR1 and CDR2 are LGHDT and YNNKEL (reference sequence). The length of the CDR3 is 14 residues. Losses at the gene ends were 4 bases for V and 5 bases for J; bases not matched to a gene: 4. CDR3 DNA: TGTGCCAGCAGCCGGCGGGAGGCGCACAATGAGCAGTTCTTC. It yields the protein CASSRREAHNEQFF.

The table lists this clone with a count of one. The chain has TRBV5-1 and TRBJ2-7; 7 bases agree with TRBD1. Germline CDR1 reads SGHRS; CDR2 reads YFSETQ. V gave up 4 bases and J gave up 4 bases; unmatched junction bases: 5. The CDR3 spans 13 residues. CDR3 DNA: TGCGCCAGCAGCCGACAGGGAATGTACGAGCAGTACTTC. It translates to CASSRQGMYEQYF.

The CDR3 spells CASMLLSGGGGTGELFF. The CDR3 region has the DNA TGTGCCAGCATGTTACTCTCGGGGGGAGGAGGCACCGGGGAGCTGTTTTTT. The J gene is TRBJ2-2, the V gene TRBV27, with TRBD2 matching over 7 bases. V lost 7 bases and J lost 4; bases outside the gene matches: 15. The CDR3 loop spans 17 amino acids. Germline loops: CDR1 MNHEY, CDR2 SMNVEV (reference sequence).

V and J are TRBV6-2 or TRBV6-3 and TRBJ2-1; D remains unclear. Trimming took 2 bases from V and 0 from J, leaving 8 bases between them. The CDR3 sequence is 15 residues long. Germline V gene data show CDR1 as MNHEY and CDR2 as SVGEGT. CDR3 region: CASSYQASSYNEQFF. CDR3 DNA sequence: TGTGCCAGCAGTTACCAGGCGAGCTCCTACAATGAGCAGTTCTTC.

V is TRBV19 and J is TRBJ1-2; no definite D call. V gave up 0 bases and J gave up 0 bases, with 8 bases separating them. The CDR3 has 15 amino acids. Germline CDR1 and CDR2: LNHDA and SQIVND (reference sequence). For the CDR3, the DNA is TGTGCCAGTAGTATAGATCTGGAGACTAACTATGGCTACACCTTC. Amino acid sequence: CASSIDLETNYGYTF. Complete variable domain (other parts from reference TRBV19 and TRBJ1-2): DGGITQSPKYLFRKEGQNVTLSCEQNLNHDAMYWYRQDPGQGLRLIYYSQIVNDFQKGDIAEGYSVSREKKESFPLTVTSAQKNPTAFYLCASSIDLETNYGYTFGSGTRLTVV.

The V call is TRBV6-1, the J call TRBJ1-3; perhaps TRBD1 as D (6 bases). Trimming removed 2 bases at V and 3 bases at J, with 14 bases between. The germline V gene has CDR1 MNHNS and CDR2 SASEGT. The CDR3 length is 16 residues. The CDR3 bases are TGTGCCAGCAGTGAATTGCCAGGGGCGGGTGGAAACACCATATATTTT. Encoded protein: CASSELPGAGGNTIYF.

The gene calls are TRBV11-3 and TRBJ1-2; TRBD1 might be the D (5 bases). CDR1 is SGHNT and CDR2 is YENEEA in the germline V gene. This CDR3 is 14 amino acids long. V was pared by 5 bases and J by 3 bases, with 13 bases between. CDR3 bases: TGTGCCAGCAGCCCGGGGGGGGGAGACTATGGCTACACCTTC. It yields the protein CASSPGGGDYGYTF.

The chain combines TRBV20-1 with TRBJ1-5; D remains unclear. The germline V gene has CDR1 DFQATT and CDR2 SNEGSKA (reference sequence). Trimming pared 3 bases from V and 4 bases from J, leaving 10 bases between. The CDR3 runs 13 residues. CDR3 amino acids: CSASRGVNQPQHF. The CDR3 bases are TGCAGTGCTAGTAGAGGCGTTAATCAGCCCCAGCATTTT.

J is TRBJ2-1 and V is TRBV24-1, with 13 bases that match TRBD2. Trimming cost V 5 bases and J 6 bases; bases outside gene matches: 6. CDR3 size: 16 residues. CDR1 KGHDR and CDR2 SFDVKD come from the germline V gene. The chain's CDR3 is CATSGRTSGRTNEQFF. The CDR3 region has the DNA TGTGCCACCAGTGGCCGGACTAGCGGGAGAACCAATGAGCAGTTCTTC.

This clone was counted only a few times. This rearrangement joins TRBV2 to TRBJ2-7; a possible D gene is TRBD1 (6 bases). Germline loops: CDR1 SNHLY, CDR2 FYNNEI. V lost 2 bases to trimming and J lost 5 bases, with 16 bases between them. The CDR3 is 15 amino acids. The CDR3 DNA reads TGTGCCAGCAGTGAACTGGGGGCTGGAGGTAACGAGCAGTACTTC. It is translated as CASSELGAGGNEQYF.

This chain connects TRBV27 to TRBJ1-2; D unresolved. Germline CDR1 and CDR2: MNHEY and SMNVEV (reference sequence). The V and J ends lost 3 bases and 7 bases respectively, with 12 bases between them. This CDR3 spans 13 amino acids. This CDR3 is CASSLRGNRGYTF. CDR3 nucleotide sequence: TGTGCCAGCAGTTTGAGAGGGAATCGTGGCTACACCTTC.

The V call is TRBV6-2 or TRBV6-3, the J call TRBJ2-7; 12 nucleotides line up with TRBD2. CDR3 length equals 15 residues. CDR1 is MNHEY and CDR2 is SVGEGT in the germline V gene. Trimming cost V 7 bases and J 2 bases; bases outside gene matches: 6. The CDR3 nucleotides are TGTGCCAGCAACCCATCTAGCGGGGGGGCCTACGAGCAGTACTTC. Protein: CASNPSSGGAYEQYF.

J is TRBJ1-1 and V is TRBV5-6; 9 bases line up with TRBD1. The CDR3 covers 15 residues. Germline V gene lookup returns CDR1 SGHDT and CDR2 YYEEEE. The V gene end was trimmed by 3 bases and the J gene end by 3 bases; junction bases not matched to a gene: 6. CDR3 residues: CASSYGQGMYTEAFF. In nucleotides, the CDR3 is TGTGCCAGCAGCTACGGACAGGGGATGTACACTGAAGCTTTCTTT.

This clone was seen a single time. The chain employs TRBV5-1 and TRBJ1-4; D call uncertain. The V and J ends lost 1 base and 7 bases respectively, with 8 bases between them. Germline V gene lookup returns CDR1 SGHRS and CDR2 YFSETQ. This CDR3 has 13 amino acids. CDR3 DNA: TGCGCCAGCAGCTTGTCTTTCGGTGAAAAACTGTTTTTT. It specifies CASSLSFGEKLFF.

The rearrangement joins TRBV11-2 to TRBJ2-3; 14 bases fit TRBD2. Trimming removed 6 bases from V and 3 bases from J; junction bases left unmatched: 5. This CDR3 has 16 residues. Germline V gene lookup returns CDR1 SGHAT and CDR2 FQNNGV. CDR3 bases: TGTGCCAGCAGTTTCGGACTAGCGGGGGGTACAGATACGCAGTATTTT. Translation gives CASSFGLAGGTDTQYF.

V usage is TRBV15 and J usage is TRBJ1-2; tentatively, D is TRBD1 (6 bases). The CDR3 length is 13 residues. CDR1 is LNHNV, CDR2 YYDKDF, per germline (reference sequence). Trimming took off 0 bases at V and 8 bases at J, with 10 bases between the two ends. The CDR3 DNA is TGTGCCACCAGCAGAGATTACAGGGACGGCTACACCTTC. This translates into CATSRDYRDGYTF.

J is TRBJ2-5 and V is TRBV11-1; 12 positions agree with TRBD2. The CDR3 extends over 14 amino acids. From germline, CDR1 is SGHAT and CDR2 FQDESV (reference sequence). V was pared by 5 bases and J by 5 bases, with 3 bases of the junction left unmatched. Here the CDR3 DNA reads TGTGCCAGCAGCCGACTAGCGGGAGATGAGACCCAGTACTTC. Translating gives CASSRLAGDETQYF.

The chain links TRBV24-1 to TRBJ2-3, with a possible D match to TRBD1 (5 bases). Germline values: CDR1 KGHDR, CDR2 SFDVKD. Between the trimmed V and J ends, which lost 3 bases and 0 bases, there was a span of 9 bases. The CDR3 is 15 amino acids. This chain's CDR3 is CATSDGALSTDTQYF. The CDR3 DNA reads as TGTGCCACCAGTGATGGGGCCCTAAGCACAGATACGCAGTATTTT.

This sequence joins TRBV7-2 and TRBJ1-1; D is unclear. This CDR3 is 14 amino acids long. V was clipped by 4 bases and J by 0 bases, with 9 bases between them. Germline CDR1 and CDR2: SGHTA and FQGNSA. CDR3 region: CASSYSGVNTEAFF. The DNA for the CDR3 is TGTGCCAGCAGCTATAGCGGCGTGAACACTGAAGCTTTCTTT.

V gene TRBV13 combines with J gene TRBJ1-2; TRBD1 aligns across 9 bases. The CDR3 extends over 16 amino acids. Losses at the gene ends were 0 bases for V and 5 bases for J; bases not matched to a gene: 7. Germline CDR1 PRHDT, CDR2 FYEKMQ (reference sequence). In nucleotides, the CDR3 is TGTGCCAGCAGCTTAGGTACAGGGGGCAGGGGTTATGGCTACACCTTC. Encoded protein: CASSLGTGGRGYGYTF.